Listed below are T cell receptor beta chains from one sample, sequenced in a study of cytomegalovirus exposure and HLA in healthy donors. This table comes from immunoSEQ multiplex PCR, and its TCRdb copy is limited to in-frame clones, with some not included. The table lists about 94,000 clones, approximately 77% of them singletons. Material for sequencing was PBMCs. Receptors were obtained from a human donor in good health. CDR3s include the opening cysteine and the closing phenylalanine or tryptophan.

cdr3_aa,j_call,v_call
CASSRDRNYGYTF,TRBJ1-2,TRBV5-1
CASSGPTSYEQYF,TRBJ2-7,TRBV18
CASSQLAGVSGANVLTF,TRBJ2-6,TRBV2
CASSLAGQVRNTEAFF,TRBJ1-1,TRBV7-2
CTSSYGGAANEKLFF,TRBJ1-4,TRBV6-5
CASSLGRGGAGELFF,TRBJ2-2,TRBV7-2
CAWSTGLAGAGGETQYF,TRBJ2-5,TRBV30
CASSPYGGGEQYF,TRBJ2-7,TRBV6-5
CASSSRAGGNTEAFF,TRBJ1-1,TRBV7-2
CATTGRDSYEQYF,TRBJ2-7,TRBV2
CASSPRDRTGYGYTF,TRBJ1-2,TRBV9
CASSVHVLAGARTDTQYF,TRBJ2-3,TRBV25-1
CASSAFQGGAFF,TRBJ1-1,TRBV7-2
CASSLVATGSRMNTEAFF,TRBJ1-1,TRBV11-2
CASGGGGNTGELFF,TRBJ2-2,TRBV5-4
CASTGQLYEQYF,TRBJ2-7,TRBV28
CATSRSVGVTTGYEQFF,TRBJ2-1,TRBV15
CSVVAGVNYGYTF,TRBJ1-2,TRBV29-1
CASSQDRNQPQHF,TRBJ1-5,TRBV14
CASSLWAGSSGNTMYF,TRBJ1-3,TRBV7-9
CASSQARSDTGELFF,TRBJ2-2,TRBV14
CASSLEAGTGDTGELFF,TRBJ2-2,TRBV7-8
CASSFGTGRFPSPLHF,TRBJ1-6,TRBV27
CASSFVQGQETQYF,TRBJ2-5,TRBV5-1
CASGSASGDTQYF,TRBJ2-3,TRBV12-5
CASSLDPASPPQFF,TRBJ2-1,TRBV11-3
CASSRGSYATYNEQFF,TRBJ2-1,TRBV11-2
CASSFNTGFWNEQFF,TRBJ2-1,TRBV5-4
CSVEEGGAAGYTF,TRBJ1-2,TRBV29-1
CATRQGTNTGELFF,TRBJ2-2,TRBV7-3
CASSLQGESQETQYF,TRBJ2-5,TRBV2